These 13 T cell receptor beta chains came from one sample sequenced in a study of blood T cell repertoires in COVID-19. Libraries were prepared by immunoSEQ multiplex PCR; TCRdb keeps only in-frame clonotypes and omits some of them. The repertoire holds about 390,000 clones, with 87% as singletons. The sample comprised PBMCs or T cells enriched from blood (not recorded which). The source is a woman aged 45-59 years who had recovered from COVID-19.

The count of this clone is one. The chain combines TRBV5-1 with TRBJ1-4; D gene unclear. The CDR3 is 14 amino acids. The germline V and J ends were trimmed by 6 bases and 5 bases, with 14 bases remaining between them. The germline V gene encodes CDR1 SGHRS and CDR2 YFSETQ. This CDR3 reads CASNGGLANEKLFF. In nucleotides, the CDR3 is TGCGCCAGCAATGGAGGGCTCGCCAATGAAAAACTGTTTTTT.

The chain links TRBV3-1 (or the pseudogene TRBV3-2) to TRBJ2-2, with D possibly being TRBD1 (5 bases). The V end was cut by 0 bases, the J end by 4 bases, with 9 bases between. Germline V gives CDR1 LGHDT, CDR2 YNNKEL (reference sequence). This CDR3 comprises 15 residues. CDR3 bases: TGTGCCAGCAGCCAAGATGGCAGGGCCACCGGGGAGCTGTTTTTT. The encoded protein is CASSQDGRATGELFF.

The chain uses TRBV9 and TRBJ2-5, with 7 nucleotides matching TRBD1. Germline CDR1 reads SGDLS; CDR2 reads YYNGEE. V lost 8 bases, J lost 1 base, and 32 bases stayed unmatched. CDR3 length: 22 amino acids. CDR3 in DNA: TGTGCCAGACGAGGGTACATAAGGACACCCCGACATCGACAGGGACCCCAAGAGACCCAGTACTTC. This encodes CARRGYIRTPRHRQGPQETQYF.

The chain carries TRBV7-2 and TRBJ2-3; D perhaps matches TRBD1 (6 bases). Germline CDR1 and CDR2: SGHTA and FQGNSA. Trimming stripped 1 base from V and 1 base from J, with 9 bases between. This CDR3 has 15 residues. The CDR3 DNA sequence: TGTGCCAGCAGCTTAGTGGGGGCTCGCACAGATACGCAGTATTTT. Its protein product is CASSLVGARTDTQYF.

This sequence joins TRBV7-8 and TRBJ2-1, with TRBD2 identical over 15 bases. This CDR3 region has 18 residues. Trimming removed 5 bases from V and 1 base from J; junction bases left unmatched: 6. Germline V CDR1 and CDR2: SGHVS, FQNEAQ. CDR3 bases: TGTGCCAGCAGCCCGGGACTAGCGGGGGGCCCATCCTACAATGAGCAGTTCTTC. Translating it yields CASSPGLAGGPSYNEQFF. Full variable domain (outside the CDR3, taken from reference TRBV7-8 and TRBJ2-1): GAGVSQSPRYKVAKRGQDVALRCDPISGHVSLFWYQQALGQGPEFLTYFQNEAQLDKSGLPSDRFFAERPEGSVSTLKIQRTQQEDSAVYLCASSPGLAGGPSYNEQFFGPGTRLTVL.

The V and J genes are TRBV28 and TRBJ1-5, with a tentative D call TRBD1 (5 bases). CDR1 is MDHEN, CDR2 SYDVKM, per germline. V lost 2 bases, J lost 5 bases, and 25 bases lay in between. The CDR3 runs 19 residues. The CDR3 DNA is TGTGCCAGCAGTTTACAGTTCTTTGCGCAGGGTCGAGTTTATCAGCCCCAGCATTTT. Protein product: CASSLQFFAQGRVYQPQHF.

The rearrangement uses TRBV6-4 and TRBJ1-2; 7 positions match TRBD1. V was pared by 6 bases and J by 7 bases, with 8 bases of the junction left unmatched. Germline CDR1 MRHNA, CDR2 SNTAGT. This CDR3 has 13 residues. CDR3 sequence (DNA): TGTGCCAGCAGGATAACAGGGGAAGCTGGCTACACCTTC. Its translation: CASRITGEAGYTF.

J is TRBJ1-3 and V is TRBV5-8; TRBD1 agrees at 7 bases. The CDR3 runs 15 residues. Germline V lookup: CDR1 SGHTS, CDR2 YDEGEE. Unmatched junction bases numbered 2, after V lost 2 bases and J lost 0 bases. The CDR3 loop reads CASSFGTASGNTIYF. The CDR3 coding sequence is TGTGCCAGCAGCTTTGGGACAGCCTCTGGAAACACCATATATTTT.

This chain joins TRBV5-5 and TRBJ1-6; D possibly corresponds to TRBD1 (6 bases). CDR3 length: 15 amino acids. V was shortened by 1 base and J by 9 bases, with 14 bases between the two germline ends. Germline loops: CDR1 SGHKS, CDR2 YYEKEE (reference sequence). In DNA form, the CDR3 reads TGTGCCAGCAGCTTGTTATCGGACAGTAGTTCACCCCTCCACTTT. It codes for CASSLLSDSSSPLHF.

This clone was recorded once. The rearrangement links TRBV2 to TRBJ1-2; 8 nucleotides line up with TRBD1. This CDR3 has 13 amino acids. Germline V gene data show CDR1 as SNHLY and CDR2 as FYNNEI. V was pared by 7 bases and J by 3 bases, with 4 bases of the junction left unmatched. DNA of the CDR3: TGTGCCAGCAACAGGGGGGTAGACTATGGCTACACCTTC. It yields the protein CASNRGVDYGYTF.

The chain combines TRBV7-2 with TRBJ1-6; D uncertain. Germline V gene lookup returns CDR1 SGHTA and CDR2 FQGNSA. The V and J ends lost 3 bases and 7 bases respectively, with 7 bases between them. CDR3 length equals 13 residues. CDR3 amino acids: CASSFDGNSPLHF. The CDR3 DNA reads TGTGCCAGCAGCTTCGACGGGAATTCACCCCTCCACTTT.

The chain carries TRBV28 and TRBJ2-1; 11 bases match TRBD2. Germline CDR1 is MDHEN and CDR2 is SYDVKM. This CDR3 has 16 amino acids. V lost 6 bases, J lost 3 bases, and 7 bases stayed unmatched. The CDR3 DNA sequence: TGTGCCAGCAGGAGTTCCGGGACTAGCGGCTACAATGAGCAGTTCTTC. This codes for CASRSSGTSGYNEQFF.

The chain's CDR3 is CASATGLGTEAFF. CDR3 bases: TGTGCCAGCGCGACAGGGCTGGGGACTGAAGCTTTCTTT. This chain links TRBV7-9 with TRBJ1-1; 7 nucleotides align to TRBD1. The germline gives CDR1 SEHNR, CDR2 FQNEAQ (reference sequence). This CDR3 contains 13 residues. V was pared by 8 bases and J by 5 bases, with 8 bases of the junction left unmatched.